One sample yielded the 28 T cell receptor beta chains listed below, sequenced in a study of blood T cell repertoires in COVID-19. Method: immunoSEQ multiplex PCR; TCRdb's copy keeps in-frame clones and lacks some. The data show a few hundred thousand clones, about nine tenths seen once. Sequencing was performed on peripheral blood. The source of these receptors is a woman aged 25-40 years with active or convalescent COVID-19.

The chain is built from TRBV9 and TRBJ1-1; D may be TRBD1 (6 bases). CDR3 length equals 16 residues. V gave up 4 bases and J gave up 4 bases, with 20 bases separating them. CDR1 SGDLS and CDR2 YYNGEE come from the germline V gene. CDR3 region: CASSTRVGAGVTEAFF. In DNA, the CDR3 is TGTGCCAGCAGCACCAGGGTGGGGGCTGGCGTCACTGAAGCTTTCTTT.

CDR3: CSGRTGSDKAFF. The CDR3 bases are TGCAGCGGGAGGACAGGGTCTGATAAAGCTTTCTTT. V and J are TRBV29-1 and TRBJ1-1; 8 positions agree with TRBD1. The germline gives CDR1 SQVTM, CDR2 ANQGSEA. V lost 7 bases and J lost 9; bases outside the gene matches: 10. The CDR3 has 12 amino acids.

V gene TRBV27 combines with J gene TRBJ2-3, with a tentative D call TRBD2 (7 bases). V gave up 3 bases and J gave up 6 bases, with 10 bases separating them. The CDR3 is made up of 13 amino acids. CDR1 and CDR2 from the germline V gene are MNHEY and SMNVEV (reference sequence). The CDR3 nucleotides are TGTGCCAGCAGTTTCGGGGGGCTCGATACGCAGTATTTT. This gives the protein CASSFGGLDTQYF.

The CDR3 DNA sequence: TGTGCCAGTAGTCTGACAGGGAATAGCAATCAGCCCCAGCATTTT. Protein: CASSLTGNSNQPQHF. The chain is built from TRBV19 and TRBJ1-5, with TRBD1 matching over 7 bases. The CDR3 spans 15 residues. Germline V lookup: CDR1 LNHDA, CDR2 SQIVND (reference sequence). The J segment lost 0 bases and the V segment lost 5 bases, leaving 4 bases of the junction unmatched. The full variable domain, completed using reference TRBV19 and TRBJ1-5, is DGGITQSPKYLFRKEGQNVTLSCEQNLNHDAMYWYRQDPGQGLRLIYYSQIVNDFQKGDIAEGYSVSREKKESFPLTVTSAQKNPTAFYLCASSLTGNSNQPQHFGDGTRLSIL.

This rearrangement joins TRBV6-1 to TRBJ1-1, with unresolved D. The CDR3 loop spans 13 amino acids. The germline V and J ends were trimmed by 6 bases and 5 bases, with 13 bases remaining between them. Germline V gene sequence: CDR1 MNHNS, CDR2 SASEGT. In DNA, the CDR3 is TGTGCCAGCAGCCGAGGTACGGGAACTGAAGCTTTCTTT. This encodes CASSRGTGTEAFF.

This chain uses TRBV11-1 with TRBJ2-7, with 11 bases matching TRBD1. The CDR3 loop spans 15 amino acids. In germline, CDR1 is SGHAT, CDR2 FQDESV (reference sequence). The trim removed 6 bases at V and 6 bases at J, leaving 10 bases unmatched. In DNA form, the CDR3 reads TGTGCCAGCAGTACCTTCGCCGGGACAGGGGGCGAGCAGTACTTC. Translation: CASSTFAGTGGEQYF.

This chain links TRBV27 with TRBJ1-3; tentative D call: TRBD1 (5 bases). The CDR3 length is 17 residues. V lost 3 bases and J lost 0, with 15 bases in between. Germline V gene lookup returns CDR1 MNHEY and CDR2 SMNVEV (reference sequence). The CDR3 loop reads CASSFPQVGVSGNTIYF. The CDR3 DNA reads TGTGCCAGCAGTTTTCCCCAGGTAGGGGTCTCTGGAAACACCATATATTTT.

The CDR3 DNA reads as TGCGCCAGCAGCTTGGGGTTTAGTGGGACAGGGTATATTGATGAGCAGTTCTTC. It yields the protein CASSLGFSGTGYIDEQFF. V usage is TRBV5-1 and J usage is TRBJ2-1; 9 bases agree with TRBD1. V was pared by 0 bases and J by 8 bases, with 15 bases of the junction left unmatched. The germline gives CDR1 SGHRS, CDR2 YFSETQ. CDR3 length: 18 amino acids. Based on the CDR3 plus reference TRBV5-1 and TRBJ2-1, the full variable domain is KAGVTQTPRYLIKTRGQQVTLSCSPISGHRSVSWYQQTPGQGLQFLFEYFSETQRNKGNFPGRFSGRQFSNSRSEMNVSTLELGDSALYLCASSLGFSGTGYIDEQFFGPGTRLTVL.

The rearrangement joins TRBV9 to TRBJ2-3, with 10 bases aligning to TRBD2. Losses at the gene ends were 0 bases for V and 3 bases for J; bases not matched to a gene: 4. Germline-derived CDR1 and CDR2 are SGDLS and YYNGEE. This CDR3 has 16 amino acids. The CDR3, as DNA: TGTGCCAGCAGCGTAGGTAGCGGGGGGTTGACAGATACGCAGTATTTT. Translating it yields CASSVGSGGLTDTQYF.

The CDR3 sequence is CASSHTGTSGGADTQYF. The CDR3 coding sequence is TGTGCCAGCAGCCACACCGGGACTAGCGGGGGGGCAGATACGCAGTATTTT. The rearrangement uses TRBV3-1 (or the pseudogene TRBV3-2) and TRBJ2-3, with TRBD2 identical over 16 bases. J lost 4 bases, V lost 3 bases, and 4 bases had no gene match. The CDR3 has 17 amino acids. CDR1 is LGHDT and CDR2 is YNNKEL in the germline V gene (reference sequence).

The chain combines TRBV6-2 or TRBV6-3 with TRBJ2-7; 7 bases agree with TRBD2. CDR1 and CDR2 from the germline V gene are MNHEY and SVGEGT. V was pared by 2 bases and J by 2 bases, with 6 bases of the junction left unmatched. The CDR3 length is 15 residues. CDR3 nucleotides: TGTGCCAGCAGTTACCTGAGCGGGGTTCCCTACGAGCAGTACTTC. This gives the protein CASSYLSGVPYEQYF.

The chain employs TRBV5-4 and TRBJ1-2; no firm D call. V dropped 3 bases and J dropped 2 bases, with 11 bases sitting between them. There are 14 residues in the CDR3. Looked up from germline, CDR1 is SGHNT and CDR2 is YYREEE (reference sequence). CDR3 DNA sequence: TGTGCCAGCAGCTCTGGGCCCCTCAACTATGGCTACACCTTC. Protein: CASSSGPLNYGYTF.

The chain combines TRBV2 with TRBJ1-6; TRBD1 aligns across 8 bases. J was trimmed by 6 bases and V by 6 bases; bases with no gene match: 7. From germline, CDR1 is SNHLY and CDR2 FYNNEI. The CDR3 spans 15 residues. CDR3 amino acids: CASRPTGQGNSPLHF. The CDR3 region has the DNA TGTGCCAGCAGGCCTACTGGACAGGGTAATTCACCCCTCCACTTT.

This clone was detected only once. The rearrangement links TRBV4-2 to TRBJ2-7; TRBD1 matches at 7 bases. In germline, CDR1 is LGHNA, CDR2 YNFKEQ. The CDR3 spans 16 residues. V gave up 4 bases and J gave up 1 base; unmatched junction bases: 10. The CDR3 DNA follows: TGTGCCAGCAGCCCAGAAGACAGGGTAGGATCCTACGAGCAGTACTTC. Protein: CASSPEDRVGSYEQYF.

The chain links TRBV3-1 (or the pseudogene TRBV3-2) to TRBJ1-1; D is unresolved. The V end lost 6 bases, the J end lost 4 bases, and 9 bases lay between the germline ends. From germline, CDR1 is LGHDT and CDR2 YNNKEL (reference sequence). The CDR3 runs to 12 residues. DNA of the CDR3: TGTGCCAGCAGGTCGGGTTCCACTGAAGCTTTCTTT. Amino acid sequence: CASRSGSTEAFF.

The rearrangement uses TRBV5-6 and TRBJ2-7, with a tentative D call TRBD2 (6 bases). The germline V and J ends were trimmed by 6 bases and 2 bases, with 15 bases remaining between them. Germline loops: CDR1 SGHDT, CDR2 YYEEEE. The CDR3 is made up of 14 amino acids. CDR3 residues: CASTLSGFPYEQYF. The CDR3 bases are TGTGCCAGCACCCTAAGCGGGTTTCCCTACGAGCAGTACTTC.

The rearrangement joins TRBV2 to TRBJ1-6; D not certain. Germline V gene lookup returns CDR1 SNHLY and CDR2 FYNNEI. V was trimmed by 7 bases and J by 0 bases, leaving 10 bases between them. The CDR3 covers 15 residues. The CDR3 loop is CASTVISSYNSPLHF. For the CDR3, the DNA is TGTGCCAGCACAGTCATCTCCTCCTATAATTCACCCCTCCACTTT.

The V and J genes are TRBV6-2 or TRBV6-3 and TRBJ1-1; possibly TRBD1 for D (6 bases). Trimming removed 5 bases from V and 1 base from J, with 17 bases in between. CDR3 length equals 16 residues. The germline V gene encodes CDR1 MNHEY and CDR2 SVGEGT. The CDR3 protein is CASSDPQGLGNTEAFF. In nucleotides, the CDR3 is TGTGCCAGCAGTGACCCACAGGGTTTGGGGAACACTGAAGCTTTCTTT.

The chain recombines TRBV12-3 or TRBV12-4 with TRBJ2-7; D may be TRBD2 (7 bases). V gave up 5 bases and J gave up 6 bases, with 11 bases separating them. The CDR3 is 12 residues long. CDR3 sequence reads: CASSKGGTEQYF. The CDR3 coding sequence is TGTGCCAGCAGTAAGGGGGGGACCGAGCAGTACTTC.

The rearrangement joins TRBV30 to TRBJ1-2, with D perhaps matching TRBD1 (6 bases). The CDR3 is 12 amino acids. V was cut by 5 bases and J by 2 bases, with 9 bases left in between. Germline-derived CDR1 and CDR2 are GTSNPN and SVGIG (reference sequence). CDR3 region: CAWATGNYGYTF. The DNA for the CDR3 is TGTGCCTGGGCCACAGGGAACTATGGCTACACCTTC.

The sample holds a few counts of this clone. This sequence joins TRBV19 and TRBJ1-1, with D unresolved. Germline V gene data show CDR1 as LNHDA and CDR2 as SQIVND (reference sequence). V lost 5 bases and J lost 5, with 18 bases in between. The CDR3 length is 15 residues. This CDR3 is CASSYLPNAGTEAFF. The CDR3, as DNA: TGTGCCAGTAGTTACCTTCCAAATGCGGGGACTGAAGCTTTCTTT.

The rearrangement joins TRBV19 to TRBJ2-1; 8 bases agree with TRBD1. J gave up 4 bases and V 7 bases, and 9 bases lay outside the gene matches. Per the germline V gene, CDR1 is LNHDA and CDR2 is SQIVND (reference sequence). The CDR3 length is 15 residues. The CDR3 is CASIGTGTGYNEQFF. The CDR3 DNA reads TGTGCCAGTATAGGAACCGGGACAGGTTACAATGAGCAGTTCTTC.

The CDR3 loop is CASSPPGLADVDTQYF. CDR3 nucleotide sequence: TGTGCCAGCAGCCCCCCGGGACTAGCGGACGTGGATACGCAGTATTTT. The chain is built from TRBV5-6 and TRBJ2-3, with 11 bases fitting TRBD2. Per germline, CDR1 SGHDT and CDR2 YYEEEE. J lost 6 bases, V lost 4 bases, and 10 bases had no gene match. The CDR3 contains 16 residues.

The chain carries TRBV5-8 and TRBJ2-7, with D unclear. From germline, CDR1 is SGHTS and CDR2 YDEGEE. V lost 9 bases, J lost 3 bases, and 16 bases lay in between. This CDR3 comprises 13 residues. The CDR3 protein is CANQHRSRYEQYF. DNA of the CDR3: TGTGCCAACCAGCATAGGAGTCGCTACGAGCAGTACTTC.

This sequence joins TRBV3-1 (or the pseudogene TRBV3-2) and TRBJ2-5; D ambiguous. V lost 4 bases, J lost 5 bases, and 11 bases lay in between. This CDR3 is built from 13 residues. Germline V gives CDR1 LGHDT, CDR2 YNNKEL (reference sequence). The CDR3 nucleotides are TGTGCCAGCAGCCTTACGATCGAGGAGACCCAGTACTTC. This gives the protein CASSLTIEETQYF.

The V and J genes are TRBV5-1 and TRBJ2-2; D call uncertain. Germline V gene data show CDR1 as SGHRS and CDR2 as YFSETQ. The CDR3 sequence is 14 residues long. Between the trimmed V and J ends, which lost 3 bases and 1 base, there was a span of 7 bases. The CDR3 region is CASSYNLNTGELFF. The CDR3 DNA reads as TGCGCCAGCAGCTATAACTTGAACACCGGGGAGCTGTTTTTT.

V is TRBV5-4 and J is TRBJ1-2, with D unresolved. Germline V gene lookup returns CDR1 SGHNT and CDR2 YYREEE (reference sequence). V gave up 0 bases and J gave up 1 base, with 13 bases separating them. The CDR3 runs 16 residues. In DNA form, the CDR3 reads TGTGCCAGCAGCTTGGCCGTGGGCAGAAGTAACTATGGCTACACCTTC. It translates to CASSLAVGRSNYGYTF.

This rearrangement joins TRBV30 to TRBJ1-2; D is perhaps TRBD1 (5 bases). V lost 1 base, J lost 3 bases, and 18 bases lay in between. This CDR3 contains 16 residues. Looked up from germline, CDR1 is GTSNPN and CDR2 is SVGIG (reference sequence). The DNA for the CDR3 is TGTGCCTGGAGTGGGGGGAGGGAGAAGCTCCACTATGGCTACACCTTC. Translation gives CAWSGGREKLHYGYTF. Combining the CDR3 with reference TRBV30 and TRBJ1-2 gives the whole variable domain SQTIHQWPATLVQPVGSPLSLECTVEGTSNPNLYWYRQAAGRGLQLLFYSVGIGQISSEVPQNLSASRPQDRQFILSSKKLLLSDSGFYLCAWSGGREKLHYGYTFGSGTRLTVV.